This entry concerns a single T cell receptor (beta chain). A read error may explain this, as a much larger clone is one base away. CDR3 length: 15 amino acids. J was trimmed by 6 bases and V by 3 bases; bases with no gene match: 11. The sample belongs to a study of T-cell reconstitution after alpha-beta-depleted transplantation in children. The authors prepared the TCRbeta library with unique molecular identifiers. TCRdb fed the PCR reads into MiXCR, producing one record per CDR3 protein. The data show about 150,000 distinct CDR3 sequences, with around 9% seen just once and 15% to 20% held by the top ten.

The sample consisted of PBMCs, mostly from graft donor cells, taken 180 days after TCRalphabeta/CD19-depleted stem cell transplant. The V call is TRBV12-3 or TRBV12-4, the J call TRBJ2-7; TRBD1 aligns across 7 bases. This clonotype was sampled from a female patient aged 2-15 years who had a stem cell transplant for congenital amegakaryocytic thrombocytopenia, so the T cells may come from the graft donor. CDR3 loop: CASSFPGQWAGEQYF. The CDR3, as DNA: TGTGCCAGCAGTTTCCCGGGACAGTGGGCAGGCGAGCAGTACTTC.